The source of this T cell receptor (beta chain) is a study of beta chain features in type 1 diabetes. Donors contributed one heparinised blood draw apiece, averaging about 116 mL. Based on CD45RO/CCR7/CD25/CD127/CD95/CD27, CD4+ regulatory, stem cell-like memory, naive and central memory cells were sorted. This clone was recorded a few times. Its specificity is unknown. The study reverse transcribed the entire isolated RNA, so it sequenced expressed TCRB transcripts. Data came from immunoSEQ multiplex PCR; TCRdb stores just in-frame clones and leaves some out. The sample shows under 850,000 clones, roughly 13% of them seen only once. CDR3 length equals 15 residues. V was pared by 3 bases and J by 8 bases, with 10 bases of the junction left unmatched. Germline V lookup: CDR1 SGHAT, CDR2 FQDESV (reference sequence). Overall study findings and caveats: In every one of the four CD4+ subsets, TCRB CDR3s were moderately but significantly shorter in Type 1 diabetes patients. For patients, the naive, central memory and Treg TCRB repertoires appeared more alike than for healthy donors.

Sequenced sample: naive CD4+ T cells from blood. This clonotype originated in a man aged 18 to 29 with type 1 diabetes. The chain uses TRBV11-1 and TRBJ1-2, with 9 bases that match TRBD1. CDR3 in DNA: TGTGCCAGCAGCTTCGGTGGGGACAGGGCGGACGGCTACACCTTC. Protein product: CASSFGGDRADGYTF.